The clone carrying this T cell receptor (beta chain) was seen ten or more times. Its matching antigen is unknown. The CDR3 extends over 17 amino acids. V lost 1 base and J 3 bases, leaving 16 bases between the germline ends. The data originate from a study of Graves' ophthalmopathy and Graves' hyperthyroidism. Amplification of TCR beta CDR3 regions used RNA transcripts. Following a first-round RT-PCR that used HTBI primers, a second-round multiplex PCR was carried out. In TCRdb, the multiplex PCR reads were re-called with MiXCR into one record per CDR3 protein. The sample holds about half a million distinct CDR3 sequences, roughly an eighth seen once. Study-wide results and caveats: The model forecast ophthalmopathy progression, reaching roughly 64% sensitivity and approximately 72% specificity. A classifier, a 13-signature model, separated ophthalmopathy from stable hyperthyroidism with approximately 88% sensitivity and about 81% specificity.

The receptor was isolated from a woman aged 25 to 39 with Graves' ophthalmopathy. The V and J genes are TRBV12-3 or TRBV12-4 and TRBJ1-5; D is unresolved. The sequenced sample consisted of blood. The CDR3 sequence: CASSLELLGRNNQPQHF. CDR3 DNA sequence: TGTGCCAGCAGTTTAGAGTTATTAGGGCGGAACAATCAGCCCCAGCATTTT.